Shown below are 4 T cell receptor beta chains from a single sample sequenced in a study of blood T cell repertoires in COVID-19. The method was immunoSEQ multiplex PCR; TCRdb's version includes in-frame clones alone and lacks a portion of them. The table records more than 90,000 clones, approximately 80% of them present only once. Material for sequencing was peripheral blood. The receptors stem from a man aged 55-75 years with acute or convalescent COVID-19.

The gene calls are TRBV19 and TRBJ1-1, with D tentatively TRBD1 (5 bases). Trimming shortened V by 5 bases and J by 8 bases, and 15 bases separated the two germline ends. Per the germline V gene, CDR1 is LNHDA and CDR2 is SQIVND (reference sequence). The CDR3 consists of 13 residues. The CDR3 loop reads CASSGWTSLEAFF. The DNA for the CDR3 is TGTGCCAGTAGTGGGTGGACATCACTCGAAGCTTTCTTT. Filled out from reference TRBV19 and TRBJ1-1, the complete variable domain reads DGGITQSPKYLFRKEGQNVTLSCEQNLNHDAMYWYRQDPGQGLRLIYYSQIVNDFQKGDIAEGYSVSREKKESFPLTVTSAQKNPTAFYLCASSGWTSLEAFFGQGTRLTVV.

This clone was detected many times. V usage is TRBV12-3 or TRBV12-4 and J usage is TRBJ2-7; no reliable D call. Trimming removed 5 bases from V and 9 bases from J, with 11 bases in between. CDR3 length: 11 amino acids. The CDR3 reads CASSDNVGQYF. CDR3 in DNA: TGTGCCAGCAGTGACAATGTGGGGCAGTACTTC.

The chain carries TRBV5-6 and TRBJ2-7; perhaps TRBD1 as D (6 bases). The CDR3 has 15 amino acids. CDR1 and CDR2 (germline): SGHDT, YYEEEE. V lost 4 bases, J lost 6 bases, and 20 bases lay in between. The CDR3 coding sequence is TGTGCCAGCAGCCTGGCACTTTCCATAGGGGGCGAGCAGTACGTC. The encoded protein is CASSLALSIGGEQYV.

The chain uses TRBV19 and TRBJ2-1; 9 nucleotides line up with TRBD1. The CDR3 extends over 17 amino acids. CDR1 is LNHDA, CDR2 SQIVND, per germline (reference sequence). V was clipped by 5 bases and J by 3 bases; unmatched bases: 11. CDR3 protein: CASSGGQGSAFYNEQFF. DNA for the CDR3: TGTGCCAGTAGTGGGGGACAGGGATCGGCTTTCTACAATGAGCAGTTCTTC. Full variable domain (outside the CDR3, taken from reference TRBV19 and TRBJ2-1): DGGITQSPKYLFRKEGQNVTLSCEQNLNHDAMYWYRQDPGQGLRLIYYSQIVNDFQKGDIAEGYSVSREKKESFPLTVTSAQKNPTAFYLCASSGGQGSAFYNEQFFGPGTRLTVL.